At least ten counts were recorded for the clone carrying this TCR beta chain. Its specificity is unknown. This specimen comes from a study of CD8 T cells in ankylosing spondylitis. Study-wide results and limits: Earlier reports found some motif variants in synovial fluid and blood in reactive arthritis. According to the report, clones linked to the disease were significantly enriched in matched synovial fluid samples taken from ankylosing spondylitis patients. Within ankylosing spondylitis blood, a TCR beta motif made up of roughly eight highly homologous variants appeared to be characteristic. As for the disease-linked clones, they showed a CD8+ phenotype and occurred at relatively low frequencies in peripheral blood.

TCRdb itself ran the 5' RACE reads through MiXCR, one entry per CDR3 protein. The sample contains about 510,000 distinct CDR3 sequences, 5.3% of which appear only once. Germline assignment: CDR1 ENHRY and CDR2 SYGVKD. The CDR3 is 16 amino acids. Trimming at V came to 1 base and at J to 4 bases, leaving 8 bases not matched to a gene. The receptor comes from a male donor with ankylosing spondylitis. The sequencing input was blood, either unsorted or a sorted T cell fraction (not recorded which). This chain joins TRBV10-3 and TRBJ2-3, with 7 nucleotides matching TRBD2. CDR3 nucleotide sequence: TGTGCCATCAGTGAGTTAGCGGGCCCGGGGGCAGATACGCAGTATTTT. Protein: CAISELAGPGADTQYF.